This T cell receptor (beta chain) is drawn from a study of T cell changes during pregnancy in multiple sclerosis. CDR1 and CDR2 from the germline V gene are LNHDA and SQIVND (reference sequence). Trimming took off 6 bases at V and 0 bases at J, with 8 bases between the two ends. This CDR3 comprises 13 residues. Assay: immunoSEQ multiplex PCR; the TCRdb copy retains only in-frame clones and omits some. The repertoire holds 90,000 to 120,000 clones, with 94% as singletons. This TCR was sampled from a female donor with multiple sclerosis, enrolled in a pregnancy study. The sample consisted of peripheral blood, taken before pregnancy. The genes are TRBV19 and TRBJ1-1, with D possibly TRBD1 on 5 matching bases. CDR3 residues: CASRDSLNTEAFF. DNA of the CDR3: TGTGCCAGTAGAGACAGTCTGAACACTGAAGCTTTCTTT. The full variable domain, with the rest looked up from reference TRBV19 and TRBJ1-1, is DGGITQSPKYLFRKEGQNVTLSCEQNLNHDAMYWYRQDPGQGLRLIYYSQIVNDFQKGDIAEGYSVSREKKESFPLTVTSAQKNPTAFYLCASRDSLNTEAFFGQGTRLTVV.